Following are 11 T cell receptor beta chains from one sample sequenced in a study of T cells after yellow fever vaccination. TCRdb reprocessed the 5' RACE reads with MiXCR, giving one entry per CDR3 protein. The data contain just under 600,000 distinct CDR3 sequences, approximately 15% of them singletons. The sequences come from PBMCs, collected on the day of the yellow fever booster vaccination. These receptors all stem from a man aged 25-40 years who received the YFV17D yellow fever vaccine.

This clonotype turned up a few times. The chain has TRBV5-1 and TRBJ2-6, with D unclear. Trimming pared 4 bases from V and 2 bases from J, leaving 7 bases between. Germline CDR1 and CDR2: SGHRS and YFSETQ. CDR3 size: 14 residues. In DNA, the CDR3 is TGCGCCAGCAGCACCCAGGCTGGGGCCAACGTCCTGACTTTC. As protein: CASSTQAGANVLTF. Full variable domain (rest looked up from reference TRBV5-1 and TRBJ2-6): KAGVTQTPRYLIKTRGQQVTLSCSPISGHRSVSWYQQTPGQGLQFLFEYFSETQRNKGNFPGRFSGRQFSNSRSEMNVSTLELGDSALYLCASSTQAGANVLTFGAGSRLTVL.

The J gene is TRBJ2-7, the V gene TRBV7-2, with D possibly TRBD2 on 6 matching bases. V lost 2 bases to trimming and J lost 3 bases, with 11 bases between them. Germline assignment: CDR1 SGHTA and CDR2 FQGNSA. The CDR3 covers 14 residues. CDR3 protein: CASSLSSSDYEQYF. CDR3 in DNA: TGTGCCAGCAGCTTATCTTCTAGCGACTACGAGCAGTACTTC.

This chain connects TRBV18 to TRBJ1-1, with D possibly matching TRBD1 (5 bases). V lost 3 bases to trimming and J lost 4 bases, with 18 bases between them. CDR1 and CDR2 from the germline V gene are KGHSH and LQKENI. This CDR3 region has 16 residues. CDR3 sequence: CASSPRLGQEITEAFF. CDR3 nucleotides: TGTGCCAGCTCACCTAGGTTGGGGCAGGAGATCACTGAAGCTTTCTTT.

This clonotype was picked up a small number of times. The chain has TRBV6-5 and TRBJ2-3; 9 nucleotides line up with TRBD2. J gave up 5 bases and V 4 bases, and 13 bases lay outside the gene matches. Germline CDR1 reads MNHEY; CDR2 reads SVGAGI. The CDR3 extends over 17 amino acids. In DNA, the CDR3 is TGTGCCAGCAGTTTTCTGGGGGCGGGAGGGCCTAAAGATACGCAGTATTTT. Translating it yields CASSFLGAGGPKDTQYF.

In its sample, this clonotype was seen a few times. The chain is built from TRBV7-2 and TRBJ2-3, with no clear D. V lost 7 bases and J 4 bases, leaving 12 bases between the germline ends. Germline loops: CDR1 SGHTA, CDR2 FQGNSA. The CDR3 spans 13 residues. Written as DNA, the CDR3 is TGTGCCAGCACCGGAATAGCAGCAGATACGCAGTATTTT. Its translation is CASTGIAADTQYF.

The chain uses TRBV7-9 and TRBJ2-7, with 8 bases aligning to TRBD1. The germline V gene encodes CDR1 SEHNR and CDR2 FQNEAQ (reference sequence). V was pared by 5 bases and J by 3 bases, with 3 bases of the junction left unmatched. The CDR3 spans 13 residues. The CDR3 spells CASSAGGHYEQYF. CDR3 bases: TGTGCCAGCAGCGCAGGGGGCCACTACGAGCAGTACTTC. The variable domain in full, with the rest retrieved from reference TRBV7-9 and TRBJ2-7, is DTGVSQNPRHKITKRGQNVTFRCDPISEHNRLYWYRQTLGQGPEFLTYFQNEAQLEKSRLLSDRFSAERPKGSFSTLEIQRTEQGDSAMYLCASSAGGHYEQYFGPGTRLTVT.

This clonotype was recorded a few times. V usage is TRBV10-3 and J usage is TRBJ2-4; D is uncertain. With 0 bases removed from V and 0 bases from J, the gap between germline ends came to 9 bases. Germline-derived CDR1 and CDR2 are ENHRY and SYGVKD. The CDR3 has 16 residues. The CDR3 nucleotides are TGTGCCATCAGTGAGTCGAAGTGGGTAGCCAAAAACATTCAGTACTTC. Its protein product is CAISESKWVAKNIQYF.

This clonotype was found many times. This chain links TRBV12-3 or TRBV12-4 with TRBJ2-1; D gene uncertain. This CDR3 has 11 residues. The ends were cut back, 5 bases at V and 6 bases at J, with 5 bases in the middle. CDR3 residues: CASSPSNEQFF. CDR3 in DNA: TGTGCCAGCAGTCCCTCCAATGAGCAGTTCTTC.

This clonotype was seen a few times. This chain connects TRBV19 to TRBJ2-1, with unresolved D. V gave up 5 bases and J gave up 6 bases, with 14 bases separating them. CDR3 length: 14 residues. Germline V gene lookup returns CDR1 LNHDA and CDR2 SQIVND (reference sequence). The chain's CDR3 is CASSPLRVGNEQFF. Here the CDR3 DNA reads TGTGCCAGTAGTCCCCTAAGGGTAGGCAATGAGCAGTTCTTC. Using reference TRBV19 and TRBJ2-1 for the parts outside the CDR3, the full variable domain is DGGITQSPKYLFRKEGQNVTLSCEQNLNHDAMYWYRQDPGQGLRLIYYSQIVNDFQKGDIAEGYSVSREKKESFPLTVTSAQKNPTAFYLCASSPLRVGNEQFFGPGTRLTVL.

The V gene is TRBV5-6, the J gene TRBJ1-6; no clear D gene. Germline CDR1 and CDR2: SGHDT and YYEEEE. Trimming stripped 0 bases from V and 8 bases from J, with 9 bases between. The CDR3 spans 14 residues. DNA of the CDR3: TGTGCCAGCAGCTTGGGTGGAAAGGATTCACCCCTCCACTTT. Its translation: CASSLGGKDSPLHF.

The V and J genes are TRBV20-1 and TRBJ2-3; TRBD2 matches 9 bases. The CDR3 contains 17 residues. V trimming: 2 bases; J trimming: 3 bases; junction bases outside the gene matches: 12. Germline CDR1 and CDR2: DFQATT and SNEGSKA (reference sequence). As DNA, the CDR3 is TGCAGTGCTAGACATCAAATAGCGGGAGATAGTACAGATACGCAGTATTTT. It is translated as CSARHQIAGDSTDTQYF.